This section outlines one T cell receptor (beta chain) sequence together with its context. What it recognizes is unknown. The sample comes from a study of cytomegalovirus exposure and HLA in healthy donors. Trimming shortened V by 3 bases and J by 0 bases, and 5 bases separated the two germline ends. Per the germline V gene, CDR1 is SGHVS and CDR2 is FQNEAQ. This CDR3 has 13 amino acids. The study's findings and limits: A later analysis associated around 17,000 TCR beta sequences with HLA alleles at a 0.05 false discovery rate. According to reports, the classifier identified cytomegalovirus status with high specificity and sensitivity. Later analysis identified a missense DCLRE1C variant that was linked to TCR beta V- and J-gene trimming. Generally TCR sequences proved uncommon, though certain public TCRs appeared in numerous donors.

PCR employed 60 Vbeta and 13 Jbeta primers. Sequencing was performed with immunoSEQ multiplex PCR; in TCRdb, only in-frame clones are kept and a portion is missing. The table lists some 90,000 clones, 60% to 80% of them singletons. The sequenced sample consisted of PBMCs. This rearrangement joins TRBV7-8 to TRBJ1-1; D call uncertain. This TCR came from a man aged 55 to 69 in good health and CMV-seronegative. CDR3 loop: CASSFKMNTEAFF. The CDR3 nucleotides are TGTGCCAGCAGCTTTAAAATGAACACTGAAGCTTTCTTT.